The clone carrying this T cell receptor beta chain was seen only once. The sample carries other DNA sequences with the same CDR3. Assay used: immunoSEQ multiplex PCR; TCRdb lists only in-frame clones, some missing. The top ten clones hold roughly 10% of a sample with tens of thousands of clones, 80% to 90% of them seen once. The data derive from a study of control samples from healthy donors and cancer patients. CDR3 length equals 16 residues. The ends lost 0 bases at V and 10 bases at J; junction bases unmatched: 3. The germline V gene has CDR1 MNHNS and CDR2 SASEGT. The genes are TRBV6-1 and TRBJ2-1; 16 bases agree with TRBD2. Sequencing was carried out using PBMCs. The clonotype comes from a man in his sixties with head and neck cancer. The CDR3 region has the DNA TGTGCCAGCAGTGAAGCGGGACTAGCGGGAGGGCACGAGCAGTTCTTC. It yields the protein CASSEAGLAGGHEQFF.